Sequencing of this T cell receptor beta chain was carried out in a study of T cells in tuberculosis. The study, taken as a whole, reports: Active tuberculosis TCR-alpha repertoires lay closer to GMM-specific TCRs than IGRA-negative controls, suggesting clonal expansion. The TCR-beta difference was not significant; alpha differences partly reflected length.

On average roughly 92,000 T cells per donor were immunosequenced. To note about this clone: Its antigen remains unidentified.

In germline, CDR1 is SGHRS, CDR2 YFSETQ. J gave up 2 bases and V 5 bases, and 9 bases lay outside the gene matches. This CDR3 spans 16 amino acids. Method: immunoSEQ multiplex PCR; TCRdb's copy keeps in-frame clones and lacks some. This table has tens of thousands of clones, about 96% appearing once. The chain recombines TRBV5-1 with TRBJ2-3; 9 bases map to TRBD1. Specimen: PBMCs. The receptor comes from a donor between 10 and 29 years old with latent tuberculosis or without tuberculosis infection. In DNA, the CDR3 is TGCGCCAGCAGTCCCGGGACAGGGACATTCACAGATACGCAGTATTTT. Its translation is CASSPGTGTFTDTQYF.